These 14 T cell receptor beta chains were all obtained from the same sample, sequenced in a study of blood T cell repertoires in COVID-19. The method was immunoSEQ multiplex PCR; TCRdb's version includes in-frame clones alone and lacks a portion of them. The sample has hundreds of thousands of clones, 83% seen once. Material for sequencing was peripheral blood. The receptors shown here come from a woman in her twenties or thirties with COVID-19, enrolled during active disease.

The chain employs TRBV5-4 and TRBJ1-1; D is perhaps TRBD1 (5 bases). Germline V gene lookup returns CDR1 SGHNT and CDR2 YYREEE (reference sequence). The length of the CDR3 is 12 residues. The V end lost 7 bases, the J end lost 6 bases, and 13 bases lay between the germline ends. Written as DNA, the CDR3 is TGTGCCAGCGGCGACAGTTTCGCTGAAGCTTTCTTT. Translating gives CASGDSFAEAFF.

The rearrangement joins TRBV10-1 to TRBJ2-7; 10 nucleotides agree with TRBD2. The CDR3 spans 15 residues. V trimming: 2 bases; J trimming: 2 bases; junction bases outside the gene matches: 3. The germline CDR1 and CDR2 sequences are WNHNN and SYGVQD (reference sequence). For the CDR3, the DNA is TGCGCCAGCAGTGAGACTAGCGGGGTCCCCTACGAGCAGTACTTC. Protein product: CASSETSGVPYEQYF.

The chain has TRBV2 and TRBJ1-5; D might be TRBD1 (5 bases). Germline V gene lookup returns CDR1 SNHLY and CDR2 FYNNEI. V shed 5 bases and J shed 4 bases, with 15 bases lying between them. This CDR3 is 15 amino acids long. The CDR3 DNA sequence: TGTGCCAGCAGTAGACAGACGGTTCCGAATCAGCCCCAGCATTTT. Protein sequence: CASSRQTVPNQPQHF.

This chain uses TRBV12-3 or TRBV12-4 with TRBJ2-7; D gene ambiguous. Trimming shortened V by 2 bases and J by 10 bases, and 15 bases separated the two germline ends. The CDR3 contains 13 residues. As DNA, the CDR3 is TGTGCCAGCAGTTTAACCCCTCGCCAGTATCAGTACTTC. This sequence encodes CASSLTPRQYQYF.

The sample holds one count of this clone. The chain carries TRBV5-1 and TRBJ1-1; D gene unclear. CDR1 SGHRS and CDR2 YFSETQ come from the germline V gene. CDR3 length: 14 amino acids. V lost 4 bases, J lost 1 base, and 11 bases lay in between. CDR3 region: CASSVAGANTEAFF. In DNA, the CDR3 is TGCGCCAGCAGCGTTGCGGGCGCGAACACTGAAGCTTTCTTT.

As to this clone: Mismatch with germline at one junction end may stem from a read error. CDR3 DNA: TGTGCCAGCAGCCAAGAGACGGGAGTTACGTCTTTT. Protein sequence: CASSQETGVTSF. The rearrangement joins TRBV3-1 (or the pseudogene TRBV3-2) to TRBJ2-3; weak D call: TRBD2 (6 bases). Germline loops: CDR1 LGHDT, CDR2 YNNKEL (reference sequence). This CDR3 region has 12 residues.

The rearrangement uses TRBV6-2 or TRBV6-3 and TRBJ1-2; no reliable D call. The V gene's germline CDR1 is MNHEY and CDR2 SVGEGT. The CDR3 runs 14 residues. Trimming left V 6 bases short and J 4 bases short, with 15 bases between. The DNA of the CDR3 is TGTGCCAGCAGCCAATCGGGATTAGCCTATGGCTACACCTTC. Protein sequence: CASSQSGLAYGYTF.

This clone was observed a few times. V usage is TRBV5-6 and J usage is TRBJ2-7; D is ambiguous. CDR3 length: 13 amino acids. Germline V CDR1 and CDR2: SGHDT, YYEEEE. Trimming took off 1 base at V and 6 bases at J, with 11 bases between the two ends. The CDR3 sequence: CASSLTHPGEQYF. CDR3 DNA: TGTGCCAGCAGCTTGACGCACCCGGGCGAGCAGTACTTC.

The rearrangement links TRBV28 to TRBJ2-7, with 10 bases lining up with TRBD2. V trimming: 5 bases; J trimming: 7 bases; junction bases outside the gene matches: 11. CDR3 length equals 15 residues. The germline V gene has CDR1 MDHEN and CDR2 SYDVKM. CDR3 sequence (DNA): TGTGCCAGCAGTCCCAGCGGGGGGGCCCAGGTGGAGCAGTACTTC. Translating it yields CASSPSGGAQVEQYF.

This clone was picked up a small number of times. DNA for the CDR3: TGTGCCAGCAGTGCTACGGTCACAGATACGCAGTATTTT. Translating gives CASSATVTDTQYF. The V and J genes are TRBV2 and TRBJ2-3, with D uncertain. The V end lost 4 bases, the J end lost 2 bases, and 7 bases lay between the germline ends. This CDR3 has 13 amino acids. The germline gives CDR1 SNHLY, CDR2 FYNNEI.

This rearrangement joins TRBV6-2 or TRBV6-3 to TRBJ2-5; TRBD2 agrees at 16 bases. This CDR3 region has 18 residues. Germline V gene data show CDR1 as MNHEY and CDR2 as SVGEGT. V lost 6 bases, J lost 5 bases, and 12 bases stayed unmatched. CDR3 sequence: CASSPLGLAGGPGETQYF. The CDR3 coding sequence is TGTGCCAGCAGCCCTCTGGGACTAGCGGGGGGGCCAGGGGAGACCCAGTACTTC.

The chain is built from TRBV11-2 and TRBJ1-2; TRBD1 matches 9 bases. The V and J ends lost 5 bases and 8 bases, in that order; junction bases with no gene match: 6. The germline V gene has CDR1 SGHAT and CDR2 FQNNGV. This CDR3 is 13 amino acids long. The chain's CDR3 is CASSKWTGEGYTF. For the CDR3, the DNA is TGTGCCAGCAGCAAATGGACAGGGGAAGGCTACACCTTC.

The V gene is TRBV28, the J gene TRBJ2-7, with unresolved D. From germline, CDR1 is MDHEN and CDR2 SYDVKM. The germline V and J ends were trimmed by 4 bases and 3 bases, with 7 bases remaining between them. The CDR3 is 12 residues long. CDR3 residues: CASSSTLYEQYF. Here the CDR3 DNA reads TGTGCCAGCAGTTCTACCCTCTACGAGCAGTACTTC.

The chain is built from TRBV30 and TRBJ1-1, with TRBD1 matching 9 bases. Germline V gene lookup returns CDR1 GTSNPN and CDR2 SVGIG (reference sequence). V gave up 1 base and J gave up 10 bases; unmatched junction bases: 10. This CDR3 region has 14 residues. CDR3 region: CAWSAGQGLKRAFF. The DNA of the CDR3 is TGTGCCTGGAGTGCGGGACAGGGTCTAAAACGAGCTTTCTTT.